Following are 7 T cell receptor beta chains from one sample sequenced in a study of breast tumors, draining lymph nodes, adjacent tissues. TCRdb itself ran the multiplex PCR reads through MiXCR, one entry per CDR3 protein. This repertoire shows 100,000 to 150,000 distinct CDR3 sequences, 15% to 20% found once; its top ten account for over 3%. Breast cancer patients provided tissue from their axillary draining lymph nodes. Sample: axillary lymph node tissue. These receptor sequences come from a female donor with breast cancer. Some clones in this sample may be carry-over from other donors' samples.

The sample holds many counts of this clonotype. The chain employs TRBV9 and TRBJ2-7, with 11 bases identical to TRBD2. V dropped 1 base and J dropped 3; count of bases not matched to a gene: 0. From germline, CDR1 is SGDLS and CDR2 YYNGEE. The CDR3 contains 14 residues. CDR3 in DNA: TGTGCCAGCAGCGTAACTAGCGGGAGCTACGAGCAGTACTTC. This translates into CASSVTSGSYEQYF.

Many counts were recorded for this clonotype. The genes are TRBV29-1 and TRBJ1-5; no definite D call. This CDR3 contains 12 residues. V gave up 6 bases and J gave up 1 base, with 7 bases separating them. CDR1 SQVTM and CDR2 ANQGSEA come from the germline V gene. The CDR3 nucleotides are TGCAGCGTGGCCGGCAGCAATCAGCCCCAGCATTTT. It codes for CSVAGSNQPQHF.

Note on this clonotype: It may be a read error: a sequence one base away is much more abundant. The chain carries TRBV3-1 and TRBJ1-3, with D unclear. In germline, CDR1 is LGHDT, CDR2 YNNKEL (reference sequence). The CDR3 totals 14 residues. The CDR3 region has the DNA TGTGCCAGCAGCCAAAAGGGTTATGGAAACGCCATATATTTT. This translates into CASSQKGYGNAIYF.

Concerning this clonotype: A read error may account for a junction end that differs from germline. The chain couples TRBV27 to TRBJ1-3, with D hard to call. The V gene's germline CDR1 is MNHEY and CDR2 SMNVEV (reference sequence). CDR3 size: 15 residues. This chain's CDR3 is CASSLRGSSGNTMYF. The CDR3, as DNA: TGTGCCAGCAGTTTGCGTGGCTCCTCTGGAAACACCATGTATTTT.

V is TRBV5-4 and J is TRBJ2-3; tentatively, D is TRBD1 (7 bases). The CDR3 is made up of 14 amino acids. V lost 3 bases, J lost 4 bases, and 12 bases lay in between. CDR1 and CDR2 from the germline V gene are SGHNT and YYREEE (reference sequence). The CDR3 DNA sequence: TGTGCCAGCAGCTCGACTAGGGGGCCAGATACGCAGTATTTT. It is translated as CASSSTRGPDTQYF.

A note on this clonotype: One base away lies a much larger clone, so this may be a sequencing read error. This chain links TRBV20-1 with TRBJ2-3; TRBD2 agrees at 13 bases. The V segment lost 6 bases and the J segment 4 bases; nucleotides outside the gene matches: 7. Germline V gene sequence: CDR1 DFQATT, CDR2 SNEGSKA (reference sequence). The length of the CDR3 is 15 residues. The CDR3 DNA reads TGCAGTGCAGCCCCCGGGACTAGCGGGGCAGATACGCAGTATTTT. It yields the protein CSAAPGTSGADTQYF.

This clonotype showed up many times. The DNA for the CDR3 is TGTGCCAGCAGCTCCCAGGGGTGGGCTGGCTGGGAGCCCCAAGAGACCCAGTACTTC. It codes for CASSSQGWAGWEPQETQYF. V and J are TRBV9 and TRBJ2-5, with D possibly TRBD1 on 6 matching bases. Germline V gene lookup returns CDR1 SGDLS and CDR2 YYNGEE. Trimming took off 4 bases at V and 1 base at J, with 26 bases between the two ends. CDR3 length equals 19 residues.